This T cell receptor (beta chain) stems from a study of identical twins. Concerning this clonotype itself: As yet, its antigen is unknown.

Regarding the study as a whole: With abundant cord blood beta clonotypes, insertions were fewer; memory repertoires showed no such pattern. Low generation-probability sequences were in excess among twin-shared out-of-frame alpha sequences.

A universal primer binding site was introduced by template switching. The final cDNA contained unique molecular identifiers. TCRdb independently ran MiXCR on the 5' RACE reads; one entry per CDR3 protein. In the table there are 1.5 million to 2 million distinct CDR3 sequences, around 33% of which are singletons. The CDR3 sequence is 12 residues long. Per the germline V gene, CDR1 is LNHNV and CDR2 is YYDKDF (reference sequence). The ends were cut back, 3 bases at V and 5 bases at J, with 7 bases in the middle. Every one of the donors was a healthy Caucasian. The TCR sequence derives from a newborn girl in good health. Source material: cord blood. The V and J genes are TRBV15 and TRBJ2-5; unclear D gene. CDR3 in DNA: TGTGCCACCAGCAGGGATGGGGAGACCCAGTACTTC. This sequence encodes CATSRDGETQYF.